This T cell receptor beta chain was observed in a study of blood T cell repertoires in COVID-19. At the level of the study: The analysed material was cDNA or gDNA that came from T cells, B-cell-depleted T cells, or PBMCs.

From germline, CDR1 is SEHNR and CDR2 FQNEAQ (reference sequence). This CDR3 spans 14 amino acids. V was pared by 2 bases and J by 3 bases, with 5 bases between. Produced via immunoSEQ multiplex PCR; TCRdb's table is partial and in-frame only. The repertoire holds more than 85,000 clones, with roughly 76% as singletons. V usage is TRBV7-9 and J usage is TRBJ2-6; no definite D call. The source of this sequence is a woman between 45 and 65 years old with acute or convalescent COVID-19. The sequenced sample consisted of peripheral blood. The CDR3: CASSLNSGANVLTF. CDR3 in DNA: TGTGCCAGCAGCTTAAATAGTGGGGCCAACGTCCTGACTTTC.